This section outlines one T cell receptor (beta chain) sequence together with its context. This clone was counted a single time. There is no known antigen for this receptor. One base away there is no much larger clone; base qualities are not given. One collaborating source in Seattle enrolled patients during active infection and followed them longitudinally through the course of disease. The collaborating institutions used their own protocols to collect whole blood in K2EDTA tubes. For TCRbeta analysis, collaborators shipped samples in one of three forms: frozen whole blood, isolated PBMCs, or DNA extracted from either of those sample types. Trimming takes 1 base from V and 0 bases from J, and the germline ends sit 9 bases apart. The CDR3 goes from the cysteine to the phenylalanine over 15 residues. Left in the record is the CDR3 DNA by itself, 45 bases read in frame from the first base. CDR1 and CDR2, per the germline V gene (reference sequence), are LNHDA and SQIVND.

TCRbeta CDR3 regions were amplified from genomic DNA by means of the immunoSEQ Assay, a bias-controlled multiplex PCR. The authors' pipeline ran thus. Nucleated cell counts per sample were estimated from amplification of reference gene primers within the assay. To quantify the absolute abundance of each unique TCRbeta CDR3 rearrangement, sequence reads were collapsed and filtered. Productive Simpson clonality was computed per sample as the square root of Simpson's diversity index over productive rearrangements. What TCRdb holds here is the immuneACCESS table cut down to in-frame rearrangements. Part of the clones is not present; checked against another copy, under half of the missing clones reflect an unresolved V gene, and the others are unexplained. V, J and clone size are those of that table, while D and trimming were read from the DNA. The sample table contains 200,000 to 300,000 clones; only one count was recorded for around 90% of them. The top ten constitute about 0.8% of the sample.

These data originate in a study of blood T cell repertoires in COVID-19 (dated by TCRdb to about 2020). About the full investigation: The collaborator samples originated in the United States, Italy and Spain and spanned the acute and convalescent phases of COVID-19. The prospective study material was composed of cDNA or gDNA derived from T cells, B-cell-depleted T cells, or PBMCs. The dataset comprised deeply sampled blood TCRbeta repertoires from subjects exposed to, actively infected with, or recovered from COVID-19. The repertoires were made available in a free public database intended to serve as a resource for research on the immune response to SARS-CoV-2. The samples were drawn from the first 160 participants of the ongoing ImmuneRACE study and from under 1,500 subjects provided by 6 global collaborators. A de-identified subject ID, COVID-19 status, age in years and sex were almost always included in the sample metadata. Where available, HLA class I and class II types were taken from metadata supplied by the sample provider and were not determined by assay-based typing. What the work shows at the level of the full study, not this receptor alone: The amount of clinical and demographic metadata varied by source and participant and was provided uncurated.

This receptor was taken from a man aged 30 to 39 with COVID-19, enrolled during active disease. The chain joins TRBV19 to TRBJ1-1, and perhaps TRBD1 as D gene, on 5 matching bases. Sequencing was done on a sample of peripheral blood. In nucleotides, the sequence is TGTGCCAGTAGTATAGGGTTAGGGGTGAACACTGAAGCTTTCTTT. This sequence encodes CASSIGLGVNTEAFF.